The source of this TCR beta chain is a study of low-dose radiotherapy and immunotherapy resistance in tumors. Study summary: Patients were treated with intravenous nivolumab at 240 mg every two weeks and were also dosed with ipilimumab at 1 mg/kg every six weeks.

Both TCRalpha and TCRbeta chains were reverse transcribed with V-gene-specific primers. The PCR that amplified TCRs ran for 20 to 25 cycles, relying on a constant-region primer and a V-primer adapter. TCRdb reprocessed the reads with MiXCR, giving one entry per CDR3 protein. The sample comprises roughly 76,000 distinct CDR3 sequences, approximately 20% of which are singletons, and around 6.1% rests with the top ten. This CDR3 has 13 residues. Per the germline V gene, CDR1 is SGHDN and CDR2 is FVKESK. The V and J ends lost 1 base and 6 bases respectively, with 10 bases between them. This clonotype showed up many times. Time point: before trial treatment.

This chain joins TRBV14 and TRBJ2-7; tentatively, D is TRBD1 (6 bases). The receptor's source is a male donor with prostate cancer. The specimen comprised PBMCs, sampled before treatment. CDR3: CASSQVDRTEQYF. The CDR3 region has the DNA TGTGCCAGCAGCCAAGTCGACAGGACCGAGCAGTACTTC.